This T cell receptor (beta chain) derives from a study of blood T cells in healthy people across ages. The authors isolated at least 7 million PBMCs per sample. Next came a second PCR, run for about 7 to 12 cycles, which used a sample-barcoded 5' primer along with a J-beta primer mix. Each cDNA was tagged by a template-switch adaptor containing 12 random nucleotides. TCRdb redid the calling of the 5' RACE reads with MiXCR, one entry per CDR3 protein. The table includes around 1.1 million distinct CDR3 sequences, around two fifths detected once. This clonotype was seen a handful of times. This CDR3 spans 16 amino acids. Germline values: CDR1 SGHRS, CDR2 YFSETQ. Trimming pared 0 bases from V and 0 bases from J, leaving 12 bases between.

The rearrangement uses TRBV5-1 and TRBJ1-2, with D maybe TRBD1 (5 bases). The source is a man younger than 35 in good health. The sample taken for sequencing was blood. CDR3 DNA: TGCGCCAGCAGCTTGGCCATGGACATAACTAACTATGGCTACACCTTC. Translating it yields CASSLAMDITNYGYTF.